This T cell receptor beta chain was sequenced in a study of cytomegalovirus exposure and HLA in healthy donors. Study results and limitations: Most TCR sequences showed up rarely, but some public TCRs showed up in many donors. A later examination showed that TCR association rates differed by HLA locus, with DRB1 most and HLA-C fewest.

Primers for the PCR totalled 60 Vbeta and 13 Jbeta. Produced via immunoSEQ multiplex PCR; TCRdb's table is partial and in-frame only. The sample yields around 130,000 clones, 73% seen once. The germline V gene has CDR1 LNHDA and CDR2 SQIVND (reference sequence). The CDR3 is 14 amino acids. The V end lost 5 bases, the J end lost 1 base, and 12 bases lay between the germline ends. This clone was counted only a few times. The antigen remains unidentified. Sequenced material: PBMCs. This clonotype originated in a woman aged 35 to 49 in good health and CMV-seropositive. The rearrangement uses TRBV19 and TRBJ2-7, with D possibly TRBD1 on 6 matching bases. DNA of the CDR3: TGTGCCAGTAGTGCGGACAGAGCTTCCTACGAGCAGTACTTC. This gives the protein CASSADRASYEQYF.